This T cell receptor (beta chain) was captured in a study of T cell responses to AZD1222 COVID-19 vaccine. Study as a whole: Second-dose intervals near 4 or 12 weeks were combined.

The table came from immunoSEQ multiplex PCR; TCRdb's copy has only in-frame clones and leaves some out. The sample has roughly 100,000 clones; about 89% are singletons. The CDR3 runs to 15 residues. CDR1 SGHVS and CDR2 FQNEAQ come from the germline V gene. V trimming: 5 bases; J trimming: 2 bases; junction bases outside the gene matches: 8. Study-level results: CD4 TCRs associated with vaccination spanned spike, dominating at 160-218 and 743-854. When two AZD1222 doses had been given, Spike-specific TCR breadth and depth rose. Nearly half of the spike-specific TCRs reportedly recognize variant regions that carry no mutations.

Notes on this clone: Its antigen is not known.

Sequences were derived from peripheral blood, sampled on day 0 of AZD1222 vaccination. The chain links TRBV7-8 to TRBJ1-1; 7 bases are shared with TRBD1. The TCR comes from an adult in good health. The CDR3 coding sequence is TGTGCCAGCAGCGGATACAGGGGCCGAAACACTGAAGCTTTCTTT. It translates to CASSGYRGRNTEAFF. The complete variable domain, with remaining parts taken from reference TRBV7-8 and TRBJ1-1, reads GAGVSQSPRYKVAKRGQDVALRCDPISGHVSLFWYQQALGQGPEFLTYFQNEAQLDKSGLPSDRFFAERPEGSVSTLKIQRTQQEDSAVYLCASSGYRGRNTEAFFGQGTRLTVV.